Sequencing of this T cell receptor (beta chain) was carried out in a study of shared clonotypes between healthy human individuals. For each subset, genomic DNA was distributed in equal portions over several immunoSEQ plates. The input for sorted-subset replicate PCRs was 150 to 200 ng DNA, around 30,000 T cell genomes. The assay was immunoSEQ multiplex PCR, and TCRdb's table has in-frame clones only and misses some. The sample holds some 2.1 million clones; roughly 94% are singletons and the top ten take about 0.13%. With respect to this clone: Its antigen is not known.

Findings and caveats of the study: Researchers found naive subsets generally carried larger estimated richness than memory subsets.

The germline gives CDR1 MNHNY, CDR2 SVGAGI (reference sequence). The CDR3 has 13 amino acids. V was trimmed by 8 bases and J by 11 bases, leaving 21 bases between them. Sequenced: naive CD4+ T cells sorted from blood. Indicated subset: CD45RA+ positively selected. The TCR originated in a man between 18 and 35 years old in good health. V is TRBV6-6 and J is TRBJ1-1; no firm D call. The CDR3 loop is CASRTDTGPFAFF. CDR3 DNA sequence: TGTGCCAGCCGGACCGATACTGGGCCGTTCGCTTTCTTT.